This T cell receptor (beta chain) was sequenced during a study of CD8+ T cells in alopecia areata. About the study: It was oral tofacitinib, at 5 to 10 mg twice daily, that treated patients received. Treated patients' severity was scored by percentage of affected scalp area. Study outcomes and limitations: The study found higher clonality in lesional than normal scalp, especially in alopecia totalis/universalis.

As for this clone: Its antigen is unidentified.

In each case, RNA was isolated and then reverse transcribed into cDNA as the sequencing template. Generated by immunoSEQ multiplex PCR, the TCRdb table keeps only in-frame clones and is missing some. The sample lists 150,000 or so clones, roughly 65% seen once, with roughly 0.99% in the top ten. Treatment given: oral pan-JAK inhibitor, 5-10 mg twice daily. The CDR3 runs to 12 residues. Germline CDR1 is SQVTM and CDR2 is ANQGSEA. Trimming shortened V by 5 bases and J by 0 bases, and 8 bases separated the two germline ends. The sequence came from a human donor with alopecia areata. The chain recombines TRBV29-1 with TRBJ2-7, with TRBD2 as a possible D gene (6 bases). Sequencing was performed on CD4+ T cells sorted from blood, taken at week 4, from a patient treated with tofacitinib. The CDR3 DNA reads TGCAGCGTTCGGGAGAACTCCTACGAGCAGTACTTC. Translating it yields CSVRENSYEQYF.